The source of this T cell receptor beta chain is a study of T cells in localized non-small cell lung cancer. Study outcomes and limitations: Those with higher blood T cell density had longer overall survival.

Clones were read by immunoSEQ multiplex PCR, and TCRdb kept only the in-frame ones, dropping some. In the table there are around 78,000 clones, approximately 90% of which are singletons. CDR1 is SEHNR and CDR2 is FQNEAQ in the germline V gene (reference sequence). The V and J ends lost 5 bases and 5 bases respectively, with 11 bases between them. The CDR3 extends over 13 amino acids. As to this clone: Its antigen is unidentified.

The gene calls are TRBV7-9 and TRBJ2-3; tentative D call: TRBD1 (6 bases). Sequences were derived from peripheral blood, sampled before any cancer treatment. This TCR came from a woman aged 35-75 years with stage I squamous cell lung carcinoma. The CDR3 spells CASSRQARDTQYF. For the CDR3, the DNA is TGTGCCAGCAGCCGACAGGCGAGAGATACGCAGTATTTT.